This T cell receptor (beta chain) was found in a study of cytotoxic CD8 clonotypes in ibrutinib-treated CLL. About the research overall: In all, about a dozen patients were relapsed/refractory, approximately 14 were treatment-naive and 17 were IGHV unmutated. Partial responses totalled about 24 and complete responses 2; after median 68 months, roughly 14 remained remitted and around twelve progressed.

Study-wide results and caveats: Clonotypes that were public were uncommon, and they contracted or stayed stable on treatment. Elevated clonality accompanied ibrutinib response, with a return toward baseline values at progression.

This table comes from immunoSEQ multiplex PCR, and its TCRdb copy is limited to in-frame clones, with some not included. The table has about 120,000 clones, 55% to 75% seen once. In germline, CDR1 is LGHNA, CDR2 YSLEER. The CDR3 extends over 13 amino acids. J lost 7 bases, V lost 5 bases, and 5 bases had no gene match. This clone appeared once. Its antigen is as yet unknown. The sequence came from a human donor with chronic lymphocytic leukemia. The chain employs TRBV4-3 and TRBJ1-2, with 9 positions matching TRBD1. The sample consisted of PBMCs, taken after 24 months of ibrutinib treatment. The CDR3 here is CASSLLTGGGYTF. The CDR3 DNA reads TGCGCCAGCAGCTTGTTGACAGGGGGTGGCTACACCTTC.